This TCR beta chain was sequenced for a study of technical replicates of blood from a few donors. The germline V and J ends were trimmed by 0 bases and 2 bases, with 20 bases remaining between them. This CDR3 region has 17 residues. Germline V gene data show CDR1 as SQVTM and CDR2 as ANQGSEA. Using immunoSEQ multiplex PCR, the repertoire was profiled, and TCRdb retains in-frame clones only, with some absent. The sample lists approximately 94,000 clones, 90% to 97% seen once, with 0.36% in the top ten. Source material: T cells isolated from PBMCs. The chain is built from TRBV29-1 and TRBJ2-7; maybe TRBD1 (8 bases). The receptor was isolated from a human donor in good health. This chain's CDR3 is CSVEDGKGQGLPYEQYF. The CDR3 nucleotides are TGCAGCGTTGAAGATGGGAAAGGACAGGGACTACCCTACGAGCAGTACTTC.